This note documents a single TCR beta chain sequence. This entry is derived from a study of cytomegalovirus exposure and HLA in healthy donors. V lost 1 base, J lost 1 base, and 15 bases lay in between. CDR3 length: 17 residues. Germline assignment: CDR1 LGHNA and CDR2 YSLEER. Using immunoSEQ multiplex PCR, the repertoire was profiled, and TCRdb retains in-frame clones only, with some absent. Among 250,000 to 300,000 clones listed, about 90% were seen once. This clonotype originated in a woman aged 18-29 years in good health and CMV-seronegative. The sequenced sample was PBMCs. The V gene is TRBV4-3, the J gene TRBJ2-3, with D maybe TRBD2 (6 bases). Here the CDR3 DNA reads TGCGCCAGCAGCCAAGGCCTTAGGGGCGGGGGCACAGATACGCAGTATTTT. This codes for CASSQGLRGGGTDTQYF.